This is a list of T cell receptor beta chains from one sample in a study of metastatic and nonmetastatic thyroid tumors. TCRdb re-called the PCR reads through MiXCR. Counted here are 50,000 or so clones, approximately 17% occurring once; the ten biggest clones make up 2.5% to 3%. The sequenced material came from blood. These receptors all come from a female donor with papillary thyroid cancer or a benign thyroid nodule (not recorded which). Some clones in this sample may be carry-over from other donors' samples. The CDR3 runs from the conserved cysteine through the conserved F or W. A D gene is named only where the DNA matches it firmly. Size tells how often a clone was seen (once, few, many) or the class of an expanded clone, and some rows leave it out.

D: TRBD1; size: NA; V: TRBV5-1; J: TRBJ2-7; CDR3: CASSFVRDRDTYEQYF; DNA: TGCGCCAGCAGCTTCGTCCGGGACAGGGACACCTACGAGCAGTACTTC
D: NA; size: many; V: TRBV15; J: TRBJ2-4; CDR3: CATSRDNTRKNIQYF; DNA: TGTGCCACCAGCAGAGATAATACCCGAAAAAACATTCAGTACTTC
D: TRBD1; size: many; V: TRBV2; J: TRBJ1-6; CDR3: CASIGDSNNSPLHF; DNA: TGTGCCAGCATTGGGGACAGCAATAATTCACCCCTCCACTTT
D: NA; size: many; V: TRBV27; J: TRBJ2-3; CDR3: CASRRAATDTQYF; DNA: TGTGCCAGCAGAAGGGCGGCCACAGATACGCAGTATTTT
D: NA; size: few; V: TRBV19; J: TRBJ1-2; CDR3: CASSIHPCGYTF; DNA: TGCGCCAGTAGTATACATCCCTGCGGCTACACCTTC
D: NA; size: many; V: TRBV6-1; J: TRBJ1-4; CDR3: CASSSGGSNEKLFF; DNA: TGTGCCAGCAGTTCGGGGGGTTCTAATGAAAAACTGTTTTTT
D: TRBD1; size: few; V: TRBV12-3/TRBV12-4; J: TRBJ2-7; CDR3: CASMYRGSSYEQYF; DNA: TGTGCCAGCATGTACAGGGGGAGCTCCTACGAGCAGTACTTC
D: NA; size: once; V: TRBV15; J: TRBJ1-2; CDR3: CATRRDRASYGYTF; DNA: TGTGCCACCAGAAGAGATCGTGCTTCATATGGCTACACCTTC
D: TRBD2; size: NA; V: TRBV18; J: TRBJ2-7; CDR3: CASSPGGGRYEQYF; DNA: TGTGCCAGCTCACCGGGGGGGGGTCGCTACGAGCAGTACTTC
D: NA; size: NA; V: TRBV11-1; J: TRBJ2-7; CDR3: CASIPWIWQGAYEQYF; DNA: TGTGCCAGCATCCCCTGGATCTGGCAGGGCGCCTACGAGCAGTACTTT
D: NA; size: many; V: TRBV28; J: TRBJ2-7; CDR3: CASSKGLTYEQYF; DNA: TGTGCCAGCAGTAAGGGATTAACCTACGAGCAGTACTTC
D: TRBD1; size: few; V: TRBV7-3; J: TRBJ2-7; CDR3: CASSFGQGNEQYF; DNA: TGTGCCAGCAGCTTCGGACAGGGGAACGAGCAGTACTTC
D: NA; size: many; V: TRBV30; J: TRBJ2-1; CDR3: CAWLNRERQFF; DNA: TGTGCCTGGCTCAACCGCGAACGGCAGTTCTTC
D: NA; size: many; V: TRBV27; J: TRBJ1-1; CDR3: CASWGEGVTEAFF; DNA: TGTGCCAGCTGGGGGGAAGGGGTCACTGAAGCTTTCTTT
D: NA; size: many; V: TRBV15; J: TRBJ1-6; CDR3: CATSREAARNSPLHF; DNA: TGTGCCACCAGCAGAGAGGCAGCGCGCAATTCACCCCTCCACTTT
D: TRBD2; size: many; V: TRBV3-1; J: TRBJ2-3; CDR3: CASSLLAGASGDTQYF; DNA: TGTGCCAGCAGCCTACTAGCGGGAGCCTCCGGAGATACGCAGTATTTT
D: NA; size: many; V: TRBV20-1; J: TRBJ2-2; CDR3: CSASTPNTGELFF; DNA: TGCAGTGCCTCTACCCCAAACACCGGGGAGCTGTTTTTT
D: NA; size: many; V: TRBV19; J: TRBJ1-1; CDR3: CASSIKAGAEAFF; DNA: TGTGCCAGTAGTATCAAGGCCGGAGCTGAAGCTTTCTTT
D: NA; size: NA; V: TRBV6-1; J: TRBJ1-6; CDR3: CATGDASNSPLHF; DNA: TGTGCCACAGGGGACGCTTCTAATTCACCACTCCACTTT
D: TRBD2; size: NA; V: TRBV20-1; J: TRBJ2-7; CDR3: CSAPLAGVVYEQYF; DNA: TGCAGTGCACCACTAGCGGGAGTCGTCTACGAGCAGTACTTC
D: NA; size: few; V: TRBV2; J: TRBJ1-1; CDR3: CAILIDRSTEAFF; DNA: TGTGCCATCCTGATTGACAGATCCACTGAGGCTTTCTTT
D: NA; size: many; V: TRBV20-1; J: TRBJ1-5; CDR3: CSAITIQLGNRAGQPQHF; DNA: TGCAGTGCTATCACTATACAGCTGGGCAACAGGGCTGGTCAGCCCCAGCATTTT
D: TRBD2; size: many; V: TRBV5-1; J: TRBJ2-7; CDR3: CASSQSGVTYEQYF; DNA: TGCGCCAGCAGCCAAAGCGGGGTCACCTACGAGCAGTACTTC
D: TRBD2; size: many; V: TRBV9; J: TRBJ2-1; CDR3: CASSSTSGSSYNEQFF; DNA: TGTGCCAGCAGCTCCACTAGCGGGAGTTCCTACAATGAGCAGTTCTTC